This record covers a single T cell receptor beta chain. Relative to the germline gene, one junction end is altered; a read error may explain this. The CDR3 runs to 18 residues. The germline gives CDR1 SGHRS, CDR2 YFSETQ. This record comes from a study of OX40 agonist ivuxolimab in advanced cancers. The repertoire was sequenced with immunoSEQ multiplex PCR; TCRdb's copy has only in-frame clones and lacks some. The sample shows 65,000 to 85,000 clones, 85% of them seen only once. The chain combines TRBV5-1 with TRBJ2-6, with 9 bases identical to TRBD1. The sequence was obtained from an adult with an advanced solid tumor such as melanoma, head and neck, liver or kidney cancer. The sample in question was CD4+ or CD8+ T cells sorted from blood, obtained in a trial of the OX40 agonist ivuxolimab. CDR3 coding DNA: TGCGCCAGCAGTCTAACCCCGACAGGGGGGGCTGGGGCCAACGCCCTGACTTTC. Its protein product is CASSLTPTGGAGANALTF.